This T cell receptor beta chain appears in the sequencing data of a study of cytomegalovirus exposure and HLA in healthy donors. Primers: 60 Vbeta forward and 13 Jbeta reverse. Data came from immunoSEQ multiplex PCR; TCRdb stores just in-frame clones and leaves some out. The data hold more than 150,000 clones, with roughly 78% observed a single time. The CDR3 extends over 14 amino acids. The germline CDR1 and CDR2 sequences are MRHNA and SNTAGT. V was cut by 8 bases and J by 0 bases, with 8 bases left in between. This clone was recorded only once. Antigen specificity is unknown. The study, taken as a whole, reports: Sequencing likely caused a cluster of highly shared sequence variants.

Sequenced: PBMCs. This sequence originates from a young woman in good health and CMV-seronegative. The rearrangement links TRBV6-4 to TRBJ1-6, with D unclear. The DNA of the CDR3 is TGTGCCAGCCGAGCGAGCTCCTATAATTCACCCCTCCACTTT. Translating gives CASRASSYNSPLHF.